What follows are 32 T cell receptor beta chains derived from one specimen sequenced in a study of blood T cell repertoires in COVID-19. Generated by immunoSEQ multiplex PCR, the TCRdb table keeps only in-frame clones and is missing some. The sample records 150,000 to 200,000 clones, 80% to 90% being singletons. The sequencing input was peripheral blood. All receptors come from a human donor with active or convalescent COVID-19. The donor label of this sample is uncertain.

The V gene is TRBV28, the J gene TRBJ2-1; D remains unclear. The CDR3 has 13 amino acids. Trimming stripped 3 bases from V and 8 bases from J, with 11 bases between. The V gene's germline CDR1 is MDHEN and CDR2 SYDVKM. As DNA, the CDR3 is TGTGCCAGCAGTTTCGCGACTTTGGATGAGCAGTTCTTC. Translated, it gives CASSFATLDEQFF.

The chain recombines TRBV19 with TRBJ1-4; maybe TRBD1 (6 bases). Germline-derived CDR1 and CDR2 are LNHDA and SQIVND (reference sequence). The germline V and J ends were trimmed by 9 bases and 6 bases, with 14 bases remaining between them. The CDR3 length is 13 residues. The CDR3 spells CASSAGEYEKLFF. For the CDR3, the DNA is TGTGCCAGCTCAGCAGGGGAGTATGAAAAACTGTTTTTT.

V is TRBV5-4 and J is TRBJ2-2, with 10 nucleotides matching TRBD1. The junction had 2 bases not matched to a gene; V was cut back by 3 bases and J by 3 bases. Germline CDR1 is SGHNT and CDR2 is YYREEE (reference sequence). The CDR3 consists of 15 residues. This chain's CDR3 is CASSSGQGYTGELFF. CDR3 nucleotides: TGTGCCAGCAGCTCGGGACAGGGGTACACCGGGGAGCTGTTTTTT.

This clone showed up just a few times. This sequence joins TRBV9 and TRBJ2-5; 8 bases agree with TRBD1. V lost 0 bases to trimming and J lost 2 bases; unmatched junction nucleotides: 6. The CDR3 runs 16 residues. From germline, CDR1 is SGDLS and CDR2 YYNGEE. For the CDR3, the DNA is TGTGCCAGCAGCGTAGCCAGGGGGCGCGATCAAGAGACCCAGTACTTC. Translated: CASSVARGRDQETQYF. The whole variable domain, filled in from reference TRBV9 and TRBJ2-5, reads DSGVTQTPKHLITATGQRVTLRCSPRSGDLSVYWYQQSLDQGLQFLIQYYNGEERAKGNILERFSAQQFPDLHSELNLSSLELGDSALYFCASSVARGRDQETQYFGPGTRLLVL.

This chain joins TRBV30 and TRBJ1-2; the D gene is possibly TRBD1 (5 bases). CDR1 and CDR2 from the germline V gene are GTSNPN and SVGIG (reference sequence). The CDR3 sequence is 16 residues long. Trimming took 3 bases from V and 6 from J, leaving 23 bases between them. Here the CDR3 reads CAWSPTAPAGRDGYTF. In DNA form, the CDR3 reads TGTGCCTGGAGCCCCACTGCCCCGGCAGGGAGGGATGGCTACACCTTC.

V and J are TRBV28 and TRBJ2-5, with 8 bases matching TRBD1. Germline loops: CDR1 MDHEN, CDR2 SYDVKM. V trimming: 6 bases; J trimming: 6 bases; junction bases outside the gene matches: 9. This CDR3 is 14 amino acids long. The CDR3 coding sequence is TGTGCCAGCAGCAGAGGACAGGGAATTAAGACCCAGTACTTC. This sequence encodes CASSRGQGIKTQYF.

The chain joins TRBV5-4 to TRBJ1-2; no reliable D call. The CDR3 has 14 amino acids. CDR1 and CDR2 from the germline V gene are SGHNT and YYREEE (reference sequence). Trimming cost V 4 bases and J 4 bases, with 14 bases left between them. DNA for the CDR3: TGTGCCAGCAGCCCAATCTTAGAACCCTATGGCTACACCTTC. Encoded protein: CASSPILEPYGYTF.

The chain combines TRBV6-5 with TRBJ1-6; 7 bases map to TRBD1. Per the germline V gene, CDR1 is MNHEY and CDR2 is SVGAGI. The J segment lost 4 bases and the V segment lost 2 bases, leaving 2 bases of the junction unmatched. The CDR3 is 15 residues long. The CDR3 protein is CASSYGTDYNSPLHF. The CDR3 nucleotides read TGTGCCAGCAGTTACGGGACAGATTATAATTCACCCCTCCACTTT.

The CDR3 region is CASSLQGVGSNVLTF. The CDR3 DNA sequence: TGTGCCAGCAGTTTACAGGGGGTAGGGTCCAACGTCCTGACTTTC. V gene TRBV28 combines with J gene TRBJ2-6; TRBD1 matches 7 bases. The CDR3 length is 15 residues. Germline V gene lookup returns CDR1 MDHEN and CDR2 SYDVKM. With 2 bases clipped from V and 8 bases from J, the junction kept 6 bases outside the gene matches.

This clone has only one observation. This rearrangement joins TRBV3-1 (or the pseudogene TRBV3-2) to TRBJ2-2; D is perhaps TRBD2 (5 bases). Deletions cut 0 bases from V and 7 bases from J, with 12 bases between. CDR1 and CDR2 (germline): LGHDT, YNNKEL (reference sequence). This CDR3 is 15 amino acids long. The CDR3 DNA reads as TGTGCCAGCAGCCAAGAAAATAATCGGGGCGGGGAGCTGTTTTTT. Its protein is CASSQENNRGGELFF.

This CDR3 is CASSSLRLAWHEQYF. DNA of the CDR3: TGTGCCAGCAGCTCCCTAAGACTAGCTTGGCACGAGCAGTACTTC. The chain is built from TRBV11-2 and TRBJ2-7; 7 bases are shared with TRBD2. CDR1 is SGHAT, CDR2 FQNNGV, per germline. The CDR3 is made up of 15 amino acids. Unmatched junction bases numbered 11, after V lost 4 bases and J lost 5 bases.

The chain joins TRBV30 to TRBJ2-1; 14 bases align to TRBD2. The CDR3 is 18 amino acids. Germline values: CDR1 GTSNPN, CDR2 SVGIG (reference sequence). Trimming took 1 base from V and 0 from J; bases not matched to a gene: 5. The CDR3 here is CAWSGTSGGILSYNEQFF. The CDR3 DNA follows: TGTGCCTGGAGTGGGACTAGCGGGGGGATACTCTCCTACAATGAGCAGTTCTTC.

The CDR3 reads CAISEAELENEQYF. CDR3 nucleotide sequence: TGTGCCATCAGTGAGGCCGAATTGGAGAACGAGCAGTACTTC. V is TRBV10-3 and J is TRBJ2-7; D gene unclear. This CDR3 is 14 amino acids long. Germline CDR1 ENHRY, CDR2 SYGVKD. Deletions cut 2 bases from V and 5 bases from J, with 13 bases between.

This chain joins TRBV7-2 and TRBJ2-3, with 7 bases identical to TRBD2. J gave up 7 bases and V 1 base, and 2 bases lay outside the gene matches. The CDR3 is 13 residues long. Germline loops: CDR1 SGHTA, CDR2 FQGNSA. This CDR3 is CASSLGGSNTQYF. The CDR3 bases are TGTGCCAGCAGCTTAGGCGGGAGTAATACGCAGTATTTT.

V usage is TRBV7-2 and J usage is TRBJ2-7, with 12 bases that match TRBD1. This CDR3 contains 15 residues. With V trimmed by 6 bases and J by 4 bases, 7 bases remained unmatched. The V gene's germline CDR1 is SGHTA and CDR2 FQGNSA. The chain's CDR3 is CASSSGQGALYEQYF. CDR3 DNA sequence: TGTGCCAGCAGTTCGGGACAGGGGGCCCTTTACGAGCAGTACTTC.

J is TRBJ2-5 and V is TRBV5-1, with TRBD2 matching over 8 bases. With V trimmed by 6 bases and J by 4 bases, 8 bases remained unmatched. Germline V CDR1 and CDR2: SGHRS, YFSETQ. This CDR3 region has 14 residues. Here the CDR3 DNA reads TGCGCCAGCAAATCGGGAGGGGATAGAGAGACCCAGTACTTC. This encodes CASKSGGDRETQYF. Full variable domain (rest looked up from reference TRBV5-1 and TRBJ2-5): KAGVTQTPRYLIKTRGQQVTLSCSPISGHRSVSWYQQTPGQGLQFLFEYFSETQRNKGNFPGRFSGRQFSNSRSEMNVSTLELGDSALYLCASKSGGDRETQYFGPGTRLLVL.

The rearrangement joins TRBV10-3 to TRBJ1-1; possible D gene TRBD1, 6 bases. The length of the CDR3 is 12 residues. Germline CDR1 reads ENHRY; CDR2 reads SYGVKD. V lost 5 bases to trimming and J lost 10 bases, with 14 bases between them. The CDR3 spells CAISREQGAAFF. CDR3 DNA: TGTGCCATCAGTCGCGAACAGGGAGCAGCTTTCTTT.

The V and J genes are TRBV28 and TRBJ2-1; D is perhaps TRBD1 (6 bases). Deletions cut 2 bases from V and 4 bases from J, with 12 bases between. Germline CDR1 and CDR2: MDHEN and SYDVKM. The CDR3 runs to 15 residues. The CDR3 region is CASSLGTYVYNEQFF. CDR3 bases: TGTGCCAGCAGTTTAGGGACATACGTATACAATGAGCAGTTCTTC.

The chain couples TRBV19 to TRBJ2-7; 11 nucleotides match TRBD2. The CDR3 sequence is 16 residues long. After removal of 1 base from V and 2 bases from J, the junction contained 4 bases not matched to a gene. Germline assignment: CDR1 LNHDA and CDR2 SQIVND (reference sequence). CDR3 in DNA: TGTGCCAGTAGTATAGTAGGACTAGCGGGTACCTACGAGCAGTACTTC. Protein sequence: CASSIVGLAGTYEQYF.

The rearrangement links TRBV27 to TRBJ2-7; 9 bases map to TRBD1. With 6 bases clipped from V and 6 bases from J, the junction kept 9 bases outside the gene matches. The CDR3 spans 14 residues. Germline CDR1 and CDR2: MNHEY and SMNVEV (reference sequence). The CDR3 DNA follows: TGTGCCAGCAGCGTACAGGGGGCGCGAGGCGAGCAGTACTTC. Its translation: CASSVQGARGEQYF.

The V gene is TRBV10-3, the J gene TRBJ2-3, with TRBD2 matching over 8 bases. Germline V CDR1 and CDR2: ENHRY, SYGVKD. Losses at the gene ends were 3 bases for V and 6 bases for J; bases not matched to a gene: 5. The CDR3 spans 14 residues. CDR3 in DNA: TGTGCCATCAGTGAAGAGGCGGGGGGCGATACGCAGTATTTT. Its translation is CAISEEAGGDTQYF.

The DNA of the CDR3 is TGTGCCAGCAGTGATCGGGGGACTAGCGGGAGCCCGTACAATGAGCAGTTCTTC. Amino acid sequence: CASSDRGTSGSPYNEQFF. The chain is built from TRBV2 and TRBJ2-1; the match to TRBD2 covers 14 bases. V lost 3 bases, J lost 4 bases, and 8 bases stayed unmatched. Germline V gene lookup returns CDR1 SNHLY and CDR2 FYNNEI. CDR3 length: 18 residues.

This rearrangement joins TRBV19 to TRBJ2-1, with 14 positions matching TRBD2. Germline trimming cut 9 bases from V and 0 bases from J; bases unmatched to any gene: 10. Per germline, CDR1 LNHDA and CDR2 SQIVND (reference sequence). The CDR3 covers 18 residues. The CDR3 nucleotides are TGTGCCAGCCGGACTAGCGGGGGGACCCGGAGCTCCTACAATGAGCAGTTCTTC. The encoded protein is CASRTSGGTRSSYNEQFF.

This clone was seen a few times. The chain carries TRBV4-1 and TRBJ2-6; D not certain. The CDR3 has 15 residues. CDR1 and CDR2 (germline): MGHRA, YSYEKL. V dropped 1 base and J dropped 1 base, with 5 bases sitting between them. The CDR3 DNA is TGCGCCAGCAGCCAAGGTCCATCTGGGGCCAACGTCCTGACTTTC. It encodes CASSQGPSGANVLTF.

The chain links TRBV7-9 to TRBJ2-2, with 8 bases aligning to TRBD1. The CDR3 runs 15 residues. Germline V CDR1 and CDR2: SEHNR, FQNEAQ (reference sequence). V dropped 2 bases and J dropped 6; count of bases not matched to a gene: 5. CDR3 nucleotide sequence: TGTGCCAGCAGCTTAAGACAGGGGTTTGCCGGGGAGCTGTTTTTT. It is translated as CASSLRQGFAGELFF.

The V and J genes are TRBV5-1 and TRBJ2-3; 8 bases line up with TRBD2. With V trimmed by 3 bases and J by 5 bases, 5 bases remained unmatched. CDR1 is SGHRS, CDR2 YFSETQ, per germline. The CDR3 is 14 amino acids. The CDR3 sequence is CASSSGGAGDTQYF. CDR3 DNA: TGCGCCAGCAGCTCCGGGGGGGCCGGAGATACGCAGTATTTT.

This chain connects TRBV3-1 (or the pseudogene TRBV3-2) to TRBJ2-5; D gene uncertain. Germline V gene lookup returns CDR1 LGHDT and CDR2 YNNKEL (reference sequence). Trimming removed 3 bases from V and 0 bases from J, with 8 bases in between. This CDR3 spans 14 amino acids. In DNA form, the CDR3 reads TGTGCCAGCAGCCACAGGCGAAACCAAGAGACCCAGTACTTC. Amino acids: CASSHRRNQETQYF.

The chain combines TRBV19 with TRBJ2-7; D possibly corresponds to TRBD2 (6 bases). V lost 3 bases to trimming and J lost 2 bases, with 8 bases between them. CDR1 and CDR2 from the germline V gene are LNHDA and SQIVND (reference sequence). The CDR3 is 13 residues long. The CDR3 DNA sequence: TGTGCCAGTAGTATGGCGGGACCCTACGAGCAGTACTTC. The encoded protein is CASSMAGPYEQYF.

The chain recombines TRBV27 with TRBJ1-1; D remains unclear. Germline-derived CDR1 and CDR2 are MNHEY and SMNVEV (reference sequence). This CDR3 is built from 15 residues. V lost 3 bases and J lost 5, with 16 bases in between. CDR3 sequence (DNA): TGTGCCAGCAGTTTCCGTGCGGCGCGATCGACTGAAGCTTTCTTT. Translated: CASSFRAARSTEAFF.

The CDR3: CASSNGQAGANVLTF. DNA of the CDR3: TGTGCCAGTAGTAATGGACAAGCTGGGGCCAACGTCCTGACTTTC. V usage is TRBV19 and J usage is TRBJ2-6; a possible D gene is TRBD1 (5 bases). The CDR3 covers 15 residues. The ends were cut back, 4 bases at V and 2 bases at J, with 9 bases in the middle. CDR1 LNHDA and CDR2 SQIVND come from the germline V gene (reference sequence).

The gene calls are TRBV18 and TRBJ1-2; a possible D gene is TRBD1 (6 bases). The CDR3 runs 15 residues. Germline assignment: CDR1 KGHSH and CDR2 LQKENI. V was clipped by 4 bases and J by 2 bases, with 14 bases between them. CDR3 amino acids: CASSLQDGQNYGYTF. In DNA form, the CDR3 reads TGTGCCAGCTCACTCCAAGACGGACAGAACTATGGCTACACCTTC.

This clone was seen once. The chain is built from TRBV7-9 and TRBJ2-1; no definite D call. V lost 1 base and J 5 bases, leaving 9 bases between the germline ends. CDR1 SEHNR and CDR2 FQNEAQ come from the germline V gene (reference sequence). The CDR3 loop spans 14 amino acids. CDR3 sequence: CASSLESTHNEQFF. The CDR3 bases are TGTGCCAGCAGCTTAGAGTCGACACACAATGAGCAGTTCTTC.